A single T cell receptor (beta chain) is shown here with its context. Its binding antigen is unknown. No base qualities exist here, and no much larger clone lies one base off it. These data originate in a study of shared clonotypes between healthy human individuals (dated by TCRdb to the early 2020s). Broadly, across the study: A couple of women and a few men aged 18 to 49 years were included in the cohort. The study deeply sequenced blood TCR repertoires of 5 or 6 healthy adults to estimate repertoire size and the extent of clonotype sharing between individuals. Per donor, leukapheresis produced somewhere between about 0.9 and 9 billion PBMCs. Different laboratories and diverse techniques were used to prepare libraries and sequence TCR repertoires, to increase sequencing depth and limit assay-specific biases. For each donor, CD4 naive and CD4 memory were each given three plates, CD8 naive was given two plates, and CD8 memory was given one plate. What the study reported, not specific to this receptor: Compared with non-shared clonotypes, clonotypes shared by all four sorted-subset donors had higher generation probabilities. Pairwise subsampling led to the expectation that sequencing depth would affect the degree of clonotype sharing among donors. Only blood was sampled, and tissue TCR repertoires likely differ from those in blood. Sharing across a few donors was observed for about 5% of naive CD4, 3% to 3.5% of naive CD8, about 2.3% of memory CD4, and around 0.4% of memory CD8 clonotypes. Because the study included only a small number of donors, the genetic and exposure-history diversity represented was limited. Even with the large sequencing depth, rarefaction of the sorted-subset datasets indicated that sequencing was incomplete. Larger estimated clonotype richness was generally found for naive subsets than for memory subsets.

Using the deep immunoSEQ assay, multiplex PCR amplified TCR CDR3 regions from genomic DNA. Extracted genomic DNA from each cell subset was distributed evenly across all wells of several immunoSEQ 96-well plates, and each plate was treated as a replicate. For sorted subsets, each replicate PCR was loaded with roughly 190 ng genomic DNA, equivalent to some 31,000 T cell genomes. Purified libraries were quantified with a Qubit 3.0 fluorometer, sized on a Bioanalyzer 2100, and re-quantified with the KAPA Library Quantification kit. Every immunoSEQ 96-well plate was sequenced on a dedicated single-read 150-cycle Illumina NextSeq 550 flow cell. As for the authors' bioinformatics: The immunoSEQ output contained only junctional sequences without quality scores, so filtering could not match that applied to full-length reads. Sequences were annotated with PyIR, a Python wrapper for IgBLAST v1.9, using IMGT germline references to assign V/J genes and CDR3. Reads were removed for weak V/J assignments (E-value above 1e-6), missing CDR3, stop codons, out-of-frame junctions, or ambiguous translated residues. A V3J clonotype was defined by an identical inferred V gene, J gene, and CDR3 amino acid sequence. Percentage overlap between repertoires was calculated by dividing the number of shared unique clonotypes by the size of the smaller repertoire. RTK rarefaction, the Chao1 estimator, and Recon v2.1 estimates of unobserved clonotypes were used to assess repertoire richness. Generation probabilities were computed with OLGA for all TCRbeta clonotypes obtained by the gDNA method from a few donors. The source is immuneACCESS, and TCRdb retained only in-frame sequences with V and J called. Part of the clones is not carried over; for the studies checked, unresolved V genes explain less than half of this, and the remainder is unexplained. The V and J calls and clone size are taken from that table; D and trimming were inferred from the DNA. In all, the sample holds around 1.1 million clones, and roughly 80% of those were seen once. Of the sample, approximately 0.95% falls within the top ten clones.

The CDR3 numbers 17 residues from cysteine through phenylalanine. Only the CDR3 part of the read is kept: 51 bases, read in frame from the first base. The germline V gene supplies CDR1 SNHLY and CDR2 FYNNEI. The junction shows trimming of 7 bases on V and 5 bases on J, and the gene matches do not reach 19 bases of it. The donors were healthy, HIV-negative adults who had no recently reported acute infections or vaccinations. Every donor was a Caucasian adult residing in Nashville, Tennessee, USA. CD4+ T cells were enriched through magnetic negative selection, after which naive cells were positively selected on CD45RA and the remaining negative fraction served as the memory subset. Blood was obtained by leukapheresis, after which PBMCs were separated by Ficoll-Histopaque density gradient centrifugation and cryopreserved in liquid nitrogen vapor phase. Analytical flow cytometry was used to check the purity and quantity of each magnetically sorted T cell population. Genomic DNA was isolated from every sorted fraction and measured by UV absorbance on a Nanodrop 2000c.

The rearranged chain carries TRBV2 and TRBJ1-1, with TRBD1 matching 7 junction bases. The material sequenced was memory CD4+ T cells from PBMCs. Read against the paper, the sample's cell subset or site label means: CD45RA-negative fraction. The sequence was collected from a man aged 18 to 29 in good health. Some clones in this sample may be carry-over from other donors' samples. CDR3 loop: CASMVGGAGGFVTEAFF. The nucleotides read TGTGCCAGCATGGTAGGAGGAGCAGGGGGATTTGTGACTGAAGCTTTCTTT.